The 31 T cell receptor beta chains listed next were all sequenced from one sample in a study of cytomegalovirus exposure and HLA in healthy donors. It was with 60 Vbeta and 13 Jbeta primers that the PCR ran. Repertoires were generated with immunoSEQ multiplex PCR, while TCRdb's copy carries only in-frame clones and drops some. The table lists over 100,000 clones, around 66% of them singletons. Sequencing input: PBMCs. These receptor sequences come from a man aged 18-30 years in good health and CMV-seronegative.

This clone was seen a few times. The V and J genes are TRBV7-6 and TRBJ2-7, with D possibly being TRBD2 (6 bases). Germline V gives CDR1 SGHVS, CDR2 FNYEAQ. The V end was cut by 2 bases, the J end by 6 bases, with 8 bases between. The CDR3 runs to 12 residues. This CDR3 reads CASSLQGGEQYF. In DNA, the CDR3 is TGTGCCAGCAGCTTACAGGGAGGCGAGCAGTACTTC.

The rearrangement joins TRBV9 to TRBJ2-5; 9 positions agree with TRBD1. V lost 3 bases and J lost 2; bases outside the gene matches: 8. Germline assignment: CDR1 SGDLS and CDR2 YYNGEE. The CDR3 runs 16 residues. The CDR3 spells CASSAKDRGGQETQYF. The CDR3 nucleotides are TGTGCCAGCAGCGCTAAGGACAGGGGAGGGCAAGAGACCCAGTACTTC.

V is TRBV27 and J is TRBJ2-2; TRBD1 aligns across 7 bases. This CDR3 contains 16 residues. The V gene end was trimmed by 7 bases and the J gene end by 1 base; junction bases not matched to a gene: 9. The germline V gene has CDR1 MNHEY and CDR2 SMNVEV (reference sequence). CDR3 region: CASIDPGQLNTGELFF. Written as DNA, the CDR3 is TGTGCCAGCATTGATCCGGGACAGCTGAACACCGGGGAGCTGTTTTTT.

The CDR3 loop reads CASSDLRAGDEQFF. The CDR3 bases are TGTGCCAGCAGTGACTTGCGGGCTGGAGATGAGCAGTTCTTC. The chain is built from TRBV6-4 and TRBJ2-1, with a tentative D call TRBD2 (5 bases). The V end was cut by 1 base, the J end by 8 bases, with 12 bases between. This CDR3 contains 14 residues. Per the germline V gene, CDR1 is MRHNA and CDR2 is SNTAGT.

V and J are TRBV4-2 and TRBJ2-7; D not resolved. V lost 2 bases, J lost 0 bases, and 5 bases lay in between. The CDR3 runs 13 residues. The germline V gene has CDR1 LGHNA and CDR2 YNFKEQ. The CDR3 region has the DNA TGTGCCAGCAGCCAACTAGGCTCCTACGAGCAGTACTTC. It encodes CASSQLGSYEQYF.

This chain connects TRBV11-2 to TRBJ1-5, with 8 bases that match TRBD1. This CDR3 contains 15 residues. Germline V lookup: CDR1 SGHAT, CDR2 FQNNGV. V lost 5 bases, J lost 4 bases, and 7 bases stayed unmatched. CDR3 DNA sequence: TGTGCCAGCAGCATTGGACAGGGCAGGAATCAGCCCCAGCATTTT. Translating it yields CASSIGQGRNQPQHF.

The rearrangement joins TRBV6-5 to TRBJ2-5, with 7 bases that match TRBD1. V lost 0 bases and J lost 5; bases outside the gene matches: 3. Germline loops: CDR1 MNHEY, CDR2 SVGAGI. The CDR3 runs 14 residues. The CDR3 loop is CASSYSSTGETQYF. The CDR3 coding sequence is TGTGCCAGCAGTTACTCCTCGACAGGGGAGACCCAGTACTTC.

The rearrangement uses TRBV7-2 and TRBJ2-1, with 9 positions matching TRBD1. This CDR3 spans 13 amino acids. CDR1 is SGHTA, CDR2 FQGNSA, per germline. Trimming removed 5 bases from V and 12 bases from J; junction bases left unmatched: 8. The chain's CDR3 is CASSLSDRGLQFF. CDR3 sequence (DNA): TGTGCCAGCAGCCTATCGGACAGGGGCTTGCAGTTCTTC. The complete variable domain, with remaining parts taken from reference TRBV7-2 and TRBJ2-1, reads GAGVSQSPSNKVTEKGKDVELRCDPISGHTALYWYRQSLGQGLEFLIYFQGNSAPDKSGLPSDRFSAERTGGSVSTLTIQRTQQEDSAVYLCASSLSDRGLQFFGPGTRLTVL.

The rearrangement links TRBV15 to TRBJ2-7; 11 nucleotides match TRBD1. Losses at the gene ends were 6 bases for V and 0 bases for J; bases not matched to a gene: 10. Germline assignment: CDR1 LNHNV and CDR2 YYDKDF (reference sequence). CDR3 size: 17 residues. CDR3 coding DNA: TGTGCCACCAGACGGGACAGGGGGGCCGGCGGCTCCTACGAGCAGTACTTC. This codes for CATRRDRGAGGSYEQYF.

The V and J genes are TRBV28 and TRBJ1-2; 9 nucleotides agree with TRBD1. The CDR3 spans 14 residues. J was trimmed by 3 bases and V by 5 bases; bases with no gene match: 4. The germline CDR1 and CDR2 sequences are MDHEN and SYDVKM. The CDR3 DNA reads as TGTGCCAGCAGTCTAACAGGGGGCGACTATGGCTACACCTTC. Its translation is CASSLTGGDYGYTF.

The V and J genes are TRBV5-6 and TRBJ1-1, with TRBD1 identical over 9 bases. Germline values: CDR1 SGHDT, CDR2 YYEEEE. CDR3 length: 14 amino acids. V shed 4 bases, J shed 11 bases, and the junction held 12 bases outside the gene matches. The CDR3 nucleotides are TGTGCCAGCAGCCCGGGGACAGGGTTTAGTGGGGCTTTCTTT. Translating it yields CASSPGTGFSGAFF.

The rearrangement links TRBV30 to TRBJ1-1; no firm D call. This CDR3 has 13 amino acids. The V and J ends lost 3 bases and 5 bases respectively, with 13 bases between them. CDR1 is GTSNPN and CDR2 is SVGIG in the germline V gene (reference sequence). The CDR3 DNA reads TGTGCCTGGAGAAGGACCCCGGGGACTGAAGCTTTCTTT. Translated, it gives CAWRRTPGTEAFF.

The chain uses TRBV7-9 and TRBJ1-1; D ambiguous. With 5 bases removed from V and 3 bases from J, the gap between germline ends came to 4 bases. This CDR3 comprises 11 residues. CDR1 is SEHNR and CDR2 is FQNEAQ in the germline V gene (reference sequence). This chain's CDR3 is CASSPDTEAFF. The DNA of the CDR3 is TGTGCCAGCAGCCCAGACACTGAAGCTTTCTTT.

V and J are TRBV9 and TRBJ2-3; D remains unclear. The germline V and J ends were trimmed by 3 bases and 4 bases, with 9 bases remaining between them. The CDR3 runs 13 residues. Germline CDR1 is SGDLS and CDR2 is YYNGEE. The CDR3 DNA reads TGTGCCAGCAGCGGACTGGCCGCAGATACGCAGTATTTT. Translated, it gives CASSGLAADTQYF.

This clone was seen a few times. The chain has TRBV11-2 and TRBJ1-2, with unresolved D. V lost 3 bases and J lost 4, with 9 bases in between. From germline, CDR1 is SGHAT and CDR2 FQNNGV. The CDR3 is 13 amino acids. CDR3 DNA sequence: TGTGCCAGCAGCTTTCTAGATAGCTATGGCTACACCTTC. This codes for CASSFLDSYGYTF.

V usage is TRBV28 and J usage is TRBJ1-4, with no clear D. Trimming left V 3 bases short and J 5 bases short, with 10 bases between. Germline assignment: CDR1 MDHEN and CDR2 SYDVKM. The CDR3 is made up of 14 amino acids. In nucleotides, the CDR3 is TGTGCCAGCAGTTTTATAGGAGGAAATGAAAAACTGTTTTTT. Translated, it gives CASSFIGGNEKLFF. Based on the CDR3 plus reference TRBV28 and TRBJ1-4, the full variable domain is DVKVTQSSRYLVKRTGEKVFLECVQDMDHENMFWYRQDPGLGLRLIYFSYDVKMKEKGDIPEGYSVSREKKERFSLILESASTNQTSMYLCASSFIGGNEKLFFGSGTQLSVL.

This rearrangement joins TRBV27 to TRBJ2-7, with 10 bases identical to TRBD1. CDR3 size: 16 residues. V trimming: 6 bases; J trimming: 6 bases; junction bases outside the gene matches: 14. Germline V CDR1 and CDR2: MNHEY, SMNVEV (reference sequence). In DNA form, the CDR3 reads TGTGCCAGCAGAAATATGATCCGGGACAGGGGTACCGAGCAGTACTTC. Protein sequence: CASRNMIRDRGTEQYF.

The genes are TRBV19 and TRBJ1-2; D is unresolved. This CDR3 has 13 residues. The V end lost 4 bases, the J end lost 0 bases, and 6 bases lay between the germline ends. Germline lookup yields CDR1 LNHDA and CDR2 SQIVND (reference sequence). The CDR3 loop is CASSTGANYGYTF. DNA of the CDR3: TGTGCCAGTAGTACGGGAGCTAACTATGGCTACACCTTC.

The genes are TRBV5-4 and TRBJ2-3; D may be TRBD2 (6 bases). The CDR3 has 16 amino acids. CDR1 and CDR2 from the germline V gene are SGHNT and YYREEE (reference sequence). Trimming shortened V by 1 base and J by 1 base, and 13 bases separated the two germline ends. The CDR3 bases are TGTGCCAGCAGCTTGCGACGGGAGCTCCGCACAGATACGCAGTATTTT. Translating it yields CASSLRRELRTDTQYF.

The genes are TRBV7-8 and TRBJ2-7; 10 bases fit TRBD2. This CDR3 region has 14 residues. The J segment lost 2 bases and the V segment lost 5 bases, leaving 3 bases of the junction unmatched. Germline V gene lookup returns CDR1 SGHVS and CDR2 FQNEAQ. The CDR3 protein is CASSQTSGTYEQYF. CDR3 DNA: TGTGCCAGCAGCCAAACTAGCGGGACCTACGAGCAGTACTTC.

This chain joins TRBV30 and TRBJ1-3; D possibly corresponds to TRBD1 (6 bases). There are 14 residues in the CDR3. The V end was cut by 2 bases, the J end by 3 bases, with 11 bases between. CDR1 is GTSNPN and CDR2 is SVGIG in the germline V gene (reference sequence). The DNA for the CDR3 is TGTGCCTGGAGTCGGGACACCCTTGGAAACACCATATATTTT. Residues: CAWSRDTLGNTIYF. Supplemented by reference TRBV30 and TRBJ1-3, the full variable domain reads SQTIHQWPATLVQPVGSPLSLECTVEGTSNPNLYWYRQAAGRGLQLLFYSVGIGQISSEVPQNLSASRPQDRQFILSSKKLLLSDSGFYLCAWSRDTLGNTIYFGEGSWLTVV.

In this sample, this clone turned up once. This chain uses TRBV30 with TRBJ2-5, with a tentative D call TRBD1 (6 bases). This CDR3 has 10 amino acids. The germline CDR1 and CDR2 sequences are GTSNPN and SVGIG (reference sequence). Trimming cost V 2 bases and J 11 bases, with 9 bases left between them. CDR3 DNA sequence: TGTGCCTGGAGTAACAGGGAGCAGTACTTC. Its translation: CAWSNREQYF.

This clone was counted a few times. V gene TRBV10-2 combines with J gene TRBJ2-7; possible D gene TRBD2, 6 bases. This CDR3 contains 13 residues. Trimming cost V 5 bases and J 1 base, with 9 bases left between them. Germline V gene sequence: CDR1 WSHSY, CDR2 SAAADI. The CDR3 protein is CASSLSGSYEQYF. The DNA of the CDR3 is TGCGCCAGCAGTTTAAGCGGGTCCTACGAGCAGTACTTC.

In this sample, this clone turned up once. The chain uses TRBV7-6 and TRBJ2-1; D is perhaps TRBD1 (5 bases). From germline, CDR1 is SGHVS and CDR2 FNYEAQ. V dropped 3 bases and J dropped 8 bases, with 14 bases sitting between them. The CDR3 sequence is 14 residues long. DNA for the CDR3: TGTGCCAGCAGCTTGGTGTCGGGCAGGGATGAGCAGTTCTTC. The encoded protein is CASSLVSGRDEQFF.

The gene calls are TRBV27 and TRBJ1-4; 7 nucleotides line up with TRBD1. Germline CDR1 reads MNHEY; CDR2 reads SMNVEV (reference sequence). This CDR3 contains 17 residues. Losses at the gene ends were 5 bases for V and 1 base for J; bases not matched to a gene: 10. The CDR3 DNA reads as TGTGCCAGCAGTCCCGGGACAGTTTTATTAACTAATGAAAAACTGTTTTTT. This translates into CASSPGTVLLTNEKLFF. Together with reference TRBV27 and TRBJ1-4, the CDR3 gives the full variable domain: EAQVTQNPRYLITVTGKKLTVTCSQNMNHEYMSWYRQDPGLGLRQIYYSMNVEVTDKGDVPEGYKVSRKEKRNFPLILESPSPNQTSLYFCASSPGTVLLTNEKLFFGSGTQLSVL.

The chain carries TRBV14 and TRBJ1-1; TRBD1 matches 8 bases. J was trimmed by 9 bases and V by 0 bases; bases with no gene match: 9. CDR1 is SGHDN and CDR2 is FVKESK in the germline V gene. The CDR3 is 15 amino acids. DNA for the CDR3: TGTGCCAGCAGCCAAGAGGGGTCAGGGGGCTCGCAAGCTTTCTTT. This gives the protein CASSQEGSGGSQAFF. Variable domain in full (rest from reference TRBV14 and TRBJ1-1): EAGVTQFPSHSVIEKGQTVTLRCDPISGHDNLYWYRRVMGKEIKFLLHFVKESKQDESGMPNNRFLAERTGGTYSTLKVQPAELEDSGVYFCASSQEGSGGSQAFFGQGTRLTVV.

The chain carries TRBV6-1 and TRBJ2-2, with D perhaps matching TRBD1 (6 bases). The CDR3 has 15 residues. Trimming removed 5 bases from V and 5 bases from J, with 15 bases in between. Looked up from germline, CDR1 is MNHNS and CDR2 is SASEGT. CDR3 sequence reads: CASSHHQGRTGELFF. In DNA form, the CDR3 reads TGTGCCAGCAGTCACCACCAGGGGCGTACCGGGGAGCTGTTTTTT.

This clone has more than one count but fewer than ten. The chain employs TRBV10-2 and TRBJ1-3, with TRBD1 identical over 8 bases. From germline, CDR1 is WSHSY and CDR2 SAAADI. The V and J ends lost 6 bases and 4 bases, in that order; junction bases with no gene match: 5. The CDR3 totals 14 residues. The CDR3: CASRRTGQGNTIYF. In nucleotides, the CDR3 is TGCGCCAGCAGGAGGACAGGGCAGGGAAACACCATATATTTT.

In DNA form, the CDR3 reads TGTGCCAGCAGCGTAGGGTTAGCGGGGGCCTCAACCTACGAGCAGTACTTC. The encoded protein is CASSVGLAGASTYEQYF. This chain uses TRBV9 with TRBJ2-7, with TRBD2 matching 9 bases. Germline CDR1 SGDLS, CDR2 YYNGEE. This CDR3 spans 17 amino acids. Trimming took 0 bases from V and 2 from J; bases not matched to a gene: 9.

The gene calls are TRBV30 and TRBJ2-7; D uncertain. The germline V gene has CDR1 GTSNPN and CDR2 SVGIG (reference sequence). The CDR3 contains 12 residues. Trimming stripped 0 bases from V and 4 bases from J, with 7 bases between. The CDR3 loop is CAWSVSRYEQYF. CDR3 coding DNA: TGTGCCTGGAGTGTATCCAGGTACGAGCAGTACTTC.

The DNA for the CDR3 is TGTGCCAGCAGTCGGACAGGGAATCCCTACGAGCAGTACTTC. Translating it yields CASSRTGNPYEQYF. The chain uses TRBV2 and TRBJ2-7; 8 bases agree with TRBD1. The CDR3 extends over 14 amino acids. Germline lookup yields CDR1 SNHLY and CDR2 FYNNEI. V shed 5 bases and J 2 bases; nucleotides not matched to a gene: 5.